This T cell receptor beta chain was profiled in a study of beta chain features in type 1 diabetes. Germline V gene sequence: CDR1 GTSNPN, CDR2 SVGIG (reference sequence). This CDR3 has 13 residues. Trimming removed 5 bases from V and 1 base from J, with 9 bases in between. Study-level points and caveats: Whether TCRB rearrangement is influenced by HLA type was left unresolved in this analysis. Moderately but significantly shorter TCRB CDR3s were found in Type 1 diabetes patients in all four CD4+ subsets.

Comments on this clone: Its antigen is as yet unknown.

What was sequenced were expressed TCRB transcripts, since all of the isolated RNA had been reverse transcribed. Only in-frame clones appear in the TCRdb table, and some are missing; sequencing was by immunoSEQ multiplex PCR. The data contain 150,000 to 200,000 clones, 6.5% to 10% of them singletons. Sequencing input: central memory CD4+ T cells from blood. The receptor's source is a woman under 30 with type 1 diabetes. The genes are TRBV30 and TRBJ1-5; D may be TRBD1 (5 bases). DNA for the CDR3: TGTGCCTGGGGTCAGGGAAGCAATCAGCCCCAGCATTTT. Translated: CAWGQGSNQPQHF.